This T cell receptor (beta chain) was retrieved from a study of OX40 agonist ivuxolimab in advanced cancers. General study points: Dose levels from 0.1 to 3.0 mg/kg saw CD4+ and CD8+ blood T cells expand clonally by week 6. Partial responders dosed at 0.1-3.0 mg/kg displayed clonal expansion ranking among the lowest.

Patients were ruled out by autoimmune disease history or systemic immunosuppression. Baseline, cycle 4 day 1, and cycle 7 day 1 were the blood sampling points. Of note for this clone: Its antigen is currently unknown.

This CDR3 comprises 14 residues. Germline trimming cut 4 bases from V and 5 bases from J; bases unmatched to any gene: 7. Germline values: CDR1 SNHLY, CDR2 FYNNEI. Method: immunoSEQ multiplex PCR; TCRdb's copy keeps in-frame clones and lacks some. The repertoire holds 85,000 to 95,000 clones, 75% to 90% seen once, with 0.3% to 0.4% in the top ten. The starting material was CD4+ or CD8+ T cells sorted from blood, obtained in a trial of the OX40 agonist ivuxolimab. The TCR originated in an adult with an advanced solid tumor such as melanoma, head and neck, liver or kidney cancer. The chain recombines TRBV2 with TRBJ2-5; TRBD2 matches 7 bases. DNA of the CDR3: TGTGCCAGCAGTGTAAGCGGGGTTGGGGAGACCCAGTACTTC. Its protein product is CASSVSGVGETQYF.